The 23 T cell receptor beta chains given below trace back to one sample, sequenced in a study of shared clonotypes between healthy human individuals. Here immunoSEQ multiplex PCR was the method, and the copy in TCRdb shows in-frame clones only, minus some. Here the sample spans 600,000 to 700,000 clones, around four fifths being singletons. The sequencing sample was made of memory CD4+ T cells sorted from blood. Subset specified: CD45RA-negative fraction. Source of these receptors: a woman aged 25 to 45 in good health.

The V call is TRBV7-8, the J call TRBJ2-6; 9 bases map to TRBD1. The germline gives CDR1 SGHVS, CDR2 FQNEAQ. There are 16 residues in the CDR3. Trimming at V came to 5 bases and at J to 4 bases, leaving 6 bases not matched to a gene. CDR3 residues: CASSRRTGAGANVLTF. CDR3 in DNA: TGTGCCAGCAGCCGCCGGACAGGGGCCGGGGCCAACGTCCTGACTTTC.

V gene TRBV10-3 combines with J gene TRBJ2-2, with 11 bases identical to TRBD2. There are 17 residues in the CDR3. Unmatched junction bases numbered 7, after V lost 7 bases and J lost 0 bases. Germline V gene data show CDR1 as ENHRY and CDR2 as SYGVKD. The chain's CDR3 is CAIMAGLAGPNTGELFF. Written as DNA, the CDR3 is TGTGCCATCATGGCCGGACTAGCGGGCCCGAACACCGGGGAGCTGTTTTTT.

This chain links TRBV28 with TRBJ2-3; the match to TRBD1 covers 8 bases. The germline gives CDR1 MDHEN, CDR2 SYDVKM. V lost 9 bases and J lost 3; bases outside the gene matches: 11. There are 15 residues in the CDR3. CDR3 amino acids: CASWTTGGLTDTQYF. The DNA for the CDR3 is TGTGCCAGTTGGACAACAGGGGGATTAACAGATACGCAGTATTTT.

This clone is a singleton in its sample. The DNA of the CDR3 is TGTGCCACCAGCAGAGACTGGACAGGGCGGAACGAGCAGTACTTC. It encodes CATSRDWTGRNEQYF. The V gene is TRBV15, the J gene TRBJ2-7, with 8 bases that match TRBD1. J gave up 5 bases and V 0 bases, and 6 bases lay outside the gene matches. CDR1 LNHNV and CDR2 YYDKDF come from the germline V gene (reference sequence). The CDR3 loop spans 15 amino acids.

This clone is a singleton in its sample. V usage is TRBV28 and J usage is TRBJ2-1; a possible D gene is TRBD1 (5 bases). Germline CDR1 and CDR2: MDHEN and SYDVKM. CDR3 length: 14 amino acids. Trimming took off 5 bases at V and 4 bases at J, with 12 bases between the two ends. The CDR3 region is CASSQNQGYNEQFF. DNA for the CDR3: TGTGCCAGCAGTCAAAATCAGGGATACAATGAGCAGTTCTTC. Together with reference TRBV28 and TRBJ2-1, the CDR3 gives the full variable domain: DVKVTQSSRYLVKRTGEKVFLECVQDMDHENMFWYRQDPGLGLRLIYFSYDVKMKEKGDIPEGYSVSREKKERFSLILESASTNQTSMYLCASSQNQGYNEQFFGPGTRLTVL.

The chain combines TRBV13 with TRBJ2-7, with 8 bases aligning to TRBD2. CDR3 length: 18 amino acids. V lost 2 bases, J lost 2 bases, and 14 bases stayed unmatched. Germline V gene lookup returns CDR1 PRHDT and CDR2 FYEKMQ (reference sequence). The CDR3 region has the DNA TGTGCCAGCAGCTTAATCAAAGGGCTAGCGGGCCTAACCTACGAGCAGTACTTC. Amino acid sequence: CASSLIKGLAGLTYEQYF.

The chain joins TRBV9 to TRBJ2-5, with TRBD1 matching over 9 bases. The J call is in doubt because the DNA end fits TRBJ2-7 better. CDR1 is SGDLS, CDR2 YYNGEE, per germline. The CDR3 covers 15 residues. In nucleotides, the CDR3 is TGTGCCAGCAGCGTAGAGACAGGGGGAGGCTACGAGCAGTACTTC. It translates to CASSVETGGGYEQYF.

The chain is built from TRBV11-3 and TRBJ2-7, with TRBD1 matching 7 bases. Per the germline V gene, CDR1 is SGHNT and CDR2 is YENEEA. The CDR3 contains 14 residues. With V trimmed by 3 bases and J by 3 bases, 5 bases remained unmatched. The CDR3 bases are TGTGCCAGCAGCTTCTCCGGGACAGACTACGAGCAGTACTTC. Amino acids: CASSFSGTDYEQYF.

The rearrangement uses TRBV29-1 and TRBJ2-1; no clear D gene. The CDR3 spans 14 residues. Trimming removed 5 bases at V and 3 bases at J, with 14 bases between. Germline V gives CDR1 SQVTM, CDR2 ANQGSEA. Here the CDR3 reads CSVPTDRDYNEQFF. The CDR3 nucleotides are TGCAGCGTTCCGACGGACCGAGACTACAATGAGCAGTTCTTC.

The chain combines TRBV19 with TRBJ2-3; 10 bases map to TRBD2. This CDR3 has 15 amino acids. Germline V gene data show CDR1 as LNHDA and CDR2 as SQIVND (reference sequence). With 4 bases clipped from V and 5 bases from J, the junction kept 6 bases outside the gene matches. DNA of the CDR3: TGTGCCAGTAGTACCCCCAGCGGGGGGGTAGATACGCAGTATTTT. It yields the protein CASSTPSGGVDTQYF.

This chain connects TRBV5-1 to TRBJ1-3; the match to TRBD1 covers 7 bases. Looked up from germline, CDR1 is SGHRS and CDR2 is YFSETQ. V was pared by 4 bases and J by 3 bases, with 4 bases of the junction left unmatched. The CDR3 runs 14 residues. The DNA of the CDR3 is TGCGCCAGCAGCAAGGGGGCAAGTGGAAACACCATATATTTT. Residues: CASSKGASGNTIYF.

V gene TRBV18 combines with J gene TRBJ1-5; D gene uncertain. The CDR3 length is 14 residues. V was pared by 2 bases and J by 6 bases, with 11 bases between. Germline lookup yields CDR1 KGHSH and CDR2 LQKENI. CDR3 in amino acids: CASSPGFESQPQHF. The CDR3 DNA reads as TGTGCCAGCTCACCAGGGTTTGAAAGTCAGCCCCAGCATTTT.

This chain uses TRBV19 with TRBJ2-2; 13 positions agree with TRBD2. Germline V gives CDR1 LNHDA, CDR2 SQIVND (reference sequence). The CDR3 runs to 16 residues. V trimming: 3 bases; J trimming: 5 bases; junction bases outside the gene matches: 3. The CDR3: CASSMQGLAGTGELFF. DNA of the CDR3: TGTGCCAGTAGTATGCAGGGACTAGCGGGAACCGGGGAGCTGTTTTTT.

This chain links TRBV11-3 with TRBJ2-2, with D uncertain. Germline V gene data show CDR1 as SGHNT and CDR2 as YENEEA. The CDR3 loop spans 13 amino acids. Trimming left V 2 bases short and J 8 bases short, with 9 bases between. The CDR3, as DNA: TGTGCCAGCAGCTTATCCCGGTTAGGGGAGCTGTTTTTT. Its protein product is CASSLSRLGELFF.

This clone was observed a few times. The genes are TRBV27 and TRBJ2-7; D may be TRBD2 (7 bases). The CDR3 is 15 residues long. The germline CDR1 and CDR2 sequences are MNHEY and SMNVEV (reference sequence). The V and J ends lost 6 bases and 5 bases respectively, with 20 bases between them. CDR3 bases: TGTGCCAGCAGCCGGTACCGGGACGGGGGGCACGAGCAGTACTTC. Translation gives CASSRYRDGGHEQYF.

The rearrangement uses TRBV7-8 and TRBJ2-7, with TRBD2 matching over 11 bases. The V gene end was trimmed by 0 bases and the J gene end by 6 bases; junction bases not matched to a gene: 7. The germline V gene encodes CDR1 SGHVS and CDR2 FQNEAQ. The CDR3 spans 16 residues. The CDR3 protein is CASSLAETSGIIEQYF. As DNA, the CDR3 is TGTGCCAGCAGCTTAGCCGAGACTAGCGGGATAATCGAGCAGTACTTC. Full variable domain (rest looked up from reference TRBV7-8 and TRBJ2-7): GAGVSQSPRYKVAKRGQDVALRCDPISGHVSLFWYQQALGQGPEFLTYFQNEAQLDKSGLPSDRFFAERPEGSVSTLKIQRTQQEDSAVYLCASSLAETSGIIEQYFGPGTRLTVT.

The chain employs TRBV5-5 and TRBJ2-7; maybe TRBD2 (6 bases). This CDR3 comprises 13 residues. CDR1 and CDR2 from the germline V gene are SGHKS and YYEKEE (reference sequence). V was shortened by 7 bases and J by 5 bases, with 16 bases between the two germline ends. CDR3 residues: CASFGTSGNEQYF. Written as DNA, the CDR3 is TGTGCCAGCTTCGGGACTTCTGGGAACGAGCAGTACTTC.

This clone was seen only once. CDR3 sequence: CASSFRTSGSRETQYF. The CDR3 bases are TGTGCCAGCAGCTTCCGGACTAGCGGGAGTCGGGAGACCCAGTACTTC. V and J are TRBV5-6 and TRBJ2-5; TRBD2 aligns across 13 bases. Germline trimming cut 2 bases from V and 5 bases from J; bases unmatched to any gene: 6. This CDR3 spans 16 amino acids. The germline gives CDR1 SGHDT, CDR2 YYEEEE.

This clone was detected ten times or more. The chain employs TRBV14 and TRBJ1-2; 9 bases match TRBD1. Germline V gene sequence: CDR1 SGHDN, CDR2 FVKESK. This CDR3 region has 15 residues. J was trimmed by 3 bases and V by 6 bases; bases with no gene match: 8. The CDR3, as DNA: TGTGCCAGCAGTTCGGCCGGGACAGGGTACTATGGCTACACCTTC. Encoded protein: CASSSAGTGYYGYTF.

The gene calls are TRBV5-1 and TRBJ2-7, with D possibly matching TRBD1 (6 bases). V gave up 2 bases and J gave up 2 bases, with 8 bases separating them. Germline values: CDR1 SGHRS, CDR2 YFSETQ. This CDR3 contains 13 residues. CDR3 nucleotide sequence: TGCGCCAGCAGCTTAGGGACAACCTACGAGCAGTACTTC. Amino acids: CASSLGTTYEQYF.

In this sample, this clone turned up once. The chain joins TRBV19 to TRBJ2-7, with D perhaps matching TRBD1 (5 bases). The CDR3 spans 15 residues. V lost 3 bases to trimming and J lost 5 bases, with 17 bases between them. Germline CDR1 is LNHDA and CDR2 is SQIVND (reference sequence). CDR3 region: CASSIESGHPNEQYF. DNA for the CDR3: TGTGCCAGTAGTATCGAGTCAGGGCACCCCAACGAGCAGTACTTC.

This chain links TRBV14 with TRBJ2-3; 8 bases map to TRBD1. The J segment lost 3 bases and the V segment lost 4 bases, leaving 6 bases of the junction unmatched. Germline V lookup: CDR1 SGHDN, CDR2 FVKESK. The CDR3 covers 15 residues. For the CDR3, the DNA is TGTGCCAGCAGCCCGACAGGGGTCTTGACAGATACGCAGTATTTT. This translates into CASSPTGVLTDTQYF.

The chain uses TRBV28 and TRBJ1-4; TRBD1 aligns across 9 bases. Germline V gene sequence: CDR1 MDHEN, CDR2 SYDVKM. With 3 bases clipped from V and 8 bases from J, the junction kept 10 bases outside the gene matches. This CDR3 contains 16 residues. The chain's CDR3 is CASSLGVTGGTEKLFF. CDR3 sequence (DNA): TGTGCCAGCAGTTTGGGGGTGACAGGGGGAACGGAAAAACTGTTTTTT.